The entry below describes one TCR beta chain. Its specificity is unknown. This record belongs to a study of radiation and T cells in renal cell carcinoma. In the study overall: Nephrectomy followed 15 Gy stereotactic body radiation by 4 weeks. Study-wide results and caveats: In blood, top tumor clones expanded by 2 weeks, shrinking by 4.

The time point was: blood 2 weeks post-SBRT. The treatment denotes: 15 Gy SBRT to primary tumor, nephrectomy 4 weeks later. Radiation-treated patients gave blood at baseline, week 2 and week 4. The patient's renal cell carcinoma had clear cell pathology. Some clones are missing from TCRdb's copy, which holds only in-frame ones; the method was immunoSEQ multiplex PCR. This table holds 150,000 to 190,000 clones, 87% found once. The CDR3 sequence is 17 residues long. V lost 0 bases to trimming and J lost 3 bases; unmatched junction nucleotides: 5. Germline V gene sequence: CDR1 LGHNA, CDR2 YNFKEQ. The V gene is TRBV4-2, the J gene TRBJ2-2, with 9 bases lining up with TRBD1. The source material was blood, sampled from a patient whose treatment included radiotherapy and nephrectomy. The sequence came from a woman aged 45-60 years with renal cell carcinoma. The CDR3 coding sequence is TGTGCCAGCAGCCAAGAGGGACAGGGCTCGGACACCGGGGAGCTGTTTTTT. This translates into CASSQEGQGSDTGELFF.